This TCR beta chain was recovered during a study of T cell repertoires in cytomegalovirus infection. This clonotype was seen only a few times. Via MiXCR, TCRdb re-called the reads, giving one row per CDR3 protein. The table has roughly 630,000 distinct CDR3 sequences, 20% to 25% seen once. Material for sequencing was CD8+ T cells from PBMCs. This clonotype was obtained from a human donor in good health (CMV status not recorded). Some clones in this sample may be carry-over from other donors' samples.

The CDR3 DNA is TGTGCCAGCAGCAAGACCGGGACAGGGTGGTCTCCCGGGGAGCTGTTTTTT. The encoded protein is CASSKTGTGWSPGELFF. The chain couples TRBV7-9 to TRBJ2-2; 9 bases align to TRBD1. The trim removed 5 bases at V and 6 bases at J, leaving 13 bases unmatched. Germline V gene sequence: CDR1 SEHNR, CDR2 FQNEAQ (reference sequence). The CDR3 loop spans 17 amino acids.